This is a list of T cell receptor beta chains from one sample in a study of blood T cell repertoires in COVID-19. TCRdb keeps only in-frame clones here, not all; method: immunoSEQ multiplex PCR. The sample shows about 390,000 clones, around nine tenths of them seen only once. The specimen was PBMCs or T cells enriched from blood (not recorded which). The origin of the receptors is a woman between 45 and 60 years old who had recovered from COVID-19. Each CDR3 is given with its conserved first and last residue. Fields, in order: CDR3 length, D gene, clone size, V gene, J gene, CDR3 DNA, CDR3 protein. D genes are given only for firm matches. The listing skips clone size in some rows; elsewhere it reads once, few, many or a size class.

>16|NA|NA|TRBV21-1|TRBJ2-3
TGTGCCAGCAACCTTTTTTCTCTAGCCAACACAGATACGCAGTATTTT
CASNLFSLANTDTQYF
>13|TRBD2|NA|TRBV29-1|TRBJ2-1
TGCAGCGTTCCGGGACTAGCGCTCAATGAGCAGTTCTTC
CSVPGLALNEQFF
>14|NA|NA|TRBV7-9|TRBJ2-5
TGTGCCAGCAGCGCACCGGGGTTCAAAGAGACCCAGTACTTC
CASSAPGFKETQYF
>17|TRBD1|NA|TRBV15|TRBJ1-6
TGTGCCACCAGCAGAGAGAACAGGGGAACCTATAATTCACCCCTCCACTTT
CATSRENRGTYNSPLHF
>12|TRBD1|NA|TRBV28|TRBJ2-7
TGTGCCAGCAGCGGGACAGGCTACGAGCAGTACTTC
CASSGTGYEQYF
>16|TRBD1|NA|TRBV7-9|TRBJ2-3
TGTGCCAGCAGCTTAAAGGACAGGGGGCTGGGAAATACGCAGTATTTT
CASSLKDRGLGNTQYF
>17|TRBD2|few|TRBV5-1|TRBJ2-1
TGCGCCAGCAGCTTGGGTACTAGCGGGGGATCCTACAATGAGCAGTTCTTC
CASSLGTSGGSYNEQFF
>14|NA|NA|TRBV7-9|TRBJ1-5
TGTGCCAGCAGCTTTACAGATAGCAATCAGCCCCAGCATTTT
CASSFTDSNQPQHF
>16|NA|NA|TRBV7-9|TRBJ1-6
TGTGCCAGCAGCCTAGATACAGTAACCTATAATTCACCCCTCCACTTT
CASSLDTVTYNSPLHF
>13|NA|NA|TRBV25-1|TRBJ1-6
TGTGCCAGCTGTCCCGGGGTGAATTCACCCCTCCACTTT
CASCPGVNSPLHF
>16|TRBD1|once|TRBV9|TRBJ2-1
TGTGCCAGCAGCGTATTCGGGACAGGCGCCTACAATGAGCAGTTCTTC
CASSVFGTGAYNEQFF
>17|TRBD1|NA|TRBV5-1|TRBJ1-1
TGCGCCAGCAGCCCTTTTACAGGGGGCATAATGAACACTGAAGCTTTCTTT
CASSPFTGGIMNTEAFF
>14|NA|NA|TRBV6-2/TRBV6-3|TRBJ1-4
TGTGCCAGCAGTTTCCTTGGCAATAATGAAAAACTGTTTTTT
CASSFLGNNEKLFF
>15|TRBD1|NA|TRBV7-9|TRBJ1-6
TGTGCCAGCAGCCGCGACAGGGTTGGAGATTCACCCCTCCACTTT
CASSRDRVGDSPLHF
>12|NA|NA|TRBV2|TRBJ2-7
TGTGCCAGCGCCCAGGGAAGGTACGAGCAGTACTTC
CASAQGRYEQYF
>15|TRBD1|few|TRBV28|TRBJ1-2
TGTGCCAGCAGGATCCAGGGGACAGAACACTATGGCTACACCTTC
CASRIQGTEHYGYTF
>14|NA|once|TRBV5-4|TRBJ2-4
TGTGCCAGCAGCTTGTCAGGAGCCAAAAACATTCAGTACTTC
CASSLSGAKNIQYF
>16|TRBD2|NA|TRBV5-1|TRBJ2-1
TGCGCCAGCAGCTGGGGCGGGACTAGCGTTTCGAATGAGCAGTTCTTC
CASSWGGTSVSNEQFF
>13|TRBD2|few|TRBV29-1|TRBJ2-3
TGCAGCGTTGACCTAGCGGACACAGATACGCAGTATTTT
CSVDLADTDTQYF
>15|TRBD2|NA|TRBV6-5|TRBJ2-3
TGTGCCAGCAGTTCCGGGACTAGCGGGGTAGATACGCAGTATTTT
CASSSGTSGVDTQYF
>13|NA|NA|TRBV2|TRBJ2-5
TGTGCCAGCAGACGGGGGTGGCAAGAGACCCAGTACTTC
CASRRGWQETQYF
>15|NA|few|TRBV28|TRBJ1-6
TGTGCCAGCAGTGCCCCCCCGGGGAGGATGTCACCCCTCCACTTT
CASSAPPGRMSPLHF
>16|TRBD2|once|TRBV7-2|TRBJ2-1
TGTGCCAGCAGCTTAGGACCTCCAGCGGGAGGACATGAGCAGTTCTTC
CASSLGPPAGGHEQFF
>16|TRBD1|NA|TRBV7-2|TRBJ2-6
TGTGCCAGCAGCTATAGGGGGCGGATTACGGCCAACGTCCTGACTTTC
CASSYRGRITANVLTF
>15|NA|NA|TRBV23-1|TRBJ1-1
TGCGCCAGCAGTCAATTGAGCTTACCGTTCACTGAAGCTTTCTTT
CASSQLSLPFTEAFF
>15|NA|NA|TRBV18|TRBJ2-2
TGTGCCAGCTCACCACGGGACACAACCACCGGGGAGCTGTTTTTT
CASSPRDTTTGELFF
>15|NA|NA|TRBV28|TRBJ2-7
TGTGCCAGCACCACGGCCTCTAGGAGCTCCTACGAGCAGTACTTC
CASTTASRSSYEQYF
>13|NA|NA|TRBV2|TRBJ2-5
TGTGCCAGCAGTGAACGGTTTCAAGAGACCCAGTACTTC
CASSERFQETQYF
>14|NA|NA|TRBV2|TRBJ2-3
TGTGCCAGCAGTGTCGAGATGTCCACAGATACGCAGTATTTT
CASSVEMSTDTQYF
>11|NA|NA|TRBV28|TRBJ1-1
TGTGCCAGTACGGGGATCACTGAAGCTTTCTTT
CASTGITEAFF
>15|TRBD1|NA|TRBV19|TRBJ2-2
TGTGCCAGTAGTACCTGGGACAGGGGTACCGGGGAGCTGTTTTTT
CASSTWDRGTGELFF
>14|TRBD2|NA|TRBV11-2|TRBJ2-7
TGTGCCAGCAGCGCACTAGCGGGGGGTAACGAGCAGTACTTC
CASSALAGGNEQYF
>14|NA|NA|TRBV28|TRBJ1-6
TGTGCCAGCAGTTGGGGGCACCACTTCTCACCCCTCCACTTT
CASSWGHHFSPLHF
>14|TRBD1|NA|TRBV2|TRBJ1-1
TGTGCCAGCAGTTCGACAGGGGTGATCGCTGAAGCTTTCTTT
CASSSTGVIAEAFF
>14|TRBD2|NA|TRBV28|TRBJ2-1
TGTGCCAGCACCCTCTTTGGGGGGGTACAAGAGCAGTTCTTC
CASTLFGGVQEQFF
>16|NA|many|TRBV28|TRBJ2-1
TGTGCCAGCAGTCCCTCTCTGACACCCGCCTACAATGAGCAGTTCTTC
CASSPSLTPAYNEQFF
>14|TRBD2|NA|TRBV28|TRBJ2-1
TGTGCCAGCAGTTTAGGGGGGGCCTACAATGAGCAGTTCTTC
CASSLGGAYNEQFF
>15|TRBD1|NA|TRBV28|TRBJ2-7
TGTGCCAGCAGGACCGCCGGGACAGGGGGTTACGAGCAGTACTTC
CASRTAGTGGYEQYF
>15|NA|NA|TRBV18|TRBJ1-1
TGTGCCAGCTCACCATCAGGGGCCTCTGCCTCTGAAGCTTTCTTT
CASSPSGASASEAFF
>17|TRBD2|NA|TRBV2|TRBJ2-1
TGTGCCAGCAGTCACCCTTCAACTAGCGGGGAAGACAATGAGCAGTTCTTC
CASSHPSTSGEDNEQFF
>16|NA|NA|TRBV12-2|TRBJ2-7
TGTGCAAGTCGCCCAAATTTCCGGGGGGACGCCTACGAGCAGTACTTC
CASRPNFRGDAYEQYF
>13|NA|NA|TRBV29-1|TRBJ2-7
TGCAGCGTTGGTGATCTTGGTCCCGGCGAGCAGTACTTC
CSVGDLGPGEQYF